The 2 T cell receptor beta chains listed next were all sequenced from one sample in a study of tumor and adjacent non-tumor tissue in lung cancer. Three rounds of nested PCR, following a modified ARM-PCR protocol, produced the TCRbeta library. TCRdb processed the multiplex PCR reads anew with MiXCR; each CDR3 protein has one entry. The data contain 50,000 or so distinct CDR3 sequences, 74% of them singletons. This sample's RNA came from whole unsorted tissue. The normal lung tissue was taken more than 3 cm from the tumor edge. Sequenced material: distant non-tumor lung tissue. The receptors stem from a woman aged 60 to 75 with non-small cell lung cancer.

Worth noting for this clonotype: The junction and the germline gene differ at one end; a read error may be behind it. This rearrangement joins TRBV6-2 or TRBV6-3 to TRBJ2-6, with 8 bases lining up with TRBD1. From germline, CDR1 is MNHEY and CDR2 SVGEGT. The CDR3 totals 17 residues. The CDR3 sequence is CATAPGTGLSGANVPTF. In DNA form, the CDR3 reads TGTGCCACCGCCCCCGGGACAGGCCTCTCTGGAGCTAACGTCCCGACTTTC.

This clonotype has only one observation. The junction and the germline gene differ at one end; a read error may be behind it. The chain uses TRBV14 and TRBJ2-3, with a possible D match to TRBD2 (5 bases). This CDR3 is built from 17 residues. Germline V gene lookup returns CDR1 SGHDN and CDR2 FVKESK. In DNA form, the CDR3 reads TGTGCCAGCAGCCAAGATCGGTGGAAGGGAGCCACAGATACGGAGTATTTT. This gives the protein CASSQDRWKGATDTEYF.